This T cell receptor beta chain was captured by sequencing in a study of patients and donors after allogeneic stem cell transplantation. A single record per CDR3 protein comes from TCRdb applying MiXCR to the RT-PCR reads. The sample yields 30,000 to 40,000 distinct CDR3 sequences, 37% seen once. The CDR3 is 18 amino acids. V was cut by 0 bases and J by 1 base, with 18 bases left in between. The clonotype comes from a human donor who was either an allogeneic HSCT recipient or a stem cell or donor lymphocyte infusion donor (not recorded which). It is not recorded whose cells these are; they may come from a transplant donor. Specimen: blood, either unsorted or a sorted T cell fraction (not recorded which). This chain links TRBV12-3 or TRBV12-4 with TRBJ2-5; D perhaps matches TRBD2 (6 bases). CDR3 sequence: CASSLAPNHRRGQETQYF. CDR3 sequence (DNA): TGTGCCAGCAGTTTAGCGCCTAATCACAGGAGGGGCCAAGAGACCCAGTACTTC.